The 23 T cell receptor beta chains below were found in one sample sequenced in a study of blood T cell repertoires in COVID-19. The method was immunoSEQ multiplex PCR; TCRdb's version includes in-frame clones alone and lacks a portion of them. This table has approximately 99,000 clones, over 75% appearing once. The sample was peripheral blood. These receptors were obtained from a woman between 65 and 79 years old with acute or convalescent COVID-19.

The chain recombines TRBV2 with TRBJ1-1; tentative D call: TRBD1 (6 bases). The V end was cut by 8 bases, the J end by 4 bases, with 26 bases between. The CDR3 consists of 17 residues. Per the germline V gene, CDR1 is SNHLY and CDR2 is FYNNEI. The CDR3 DNA reads as TGTGCCAGCCGACCATCGACAGGCTGGGGCCGGAGCACTGAAGCTTTCTTT. Translated: CASRPSTGWGRSTEAFF.

J is TRBJ2-1 and V is TRBV2, with no clear D. V lost 10 bases, J lost 5 bases, and 18 bases lay in between. The CDR3 extends over 14 amino acids. CDR1 and CDR2 (germline): SNHLY, FYNNEI. The CDR3 region has the DNA TGTGCCACAAGCGACTCGACCCTAGACAATGAGCAGTTCTTC. Encoded protein: CATSDSTLDNEQFF.

The chain uses TRBV6-5 and TRBJ2-7; D may be TRBD2 (7 bases). CDR3 size: 15 residues. Deletions cut 6 bases from V and 0 bases from J, with 15 bases between. Germline assignment: CDR1 MNHEY and CDR2 SVGAGI. The CDR3: CASRLGGPLSYEQYV. CDR3 DNA: TGTGCCAGCAGATTGGGGGGGCCCCTCTCCTACGAGCAGTACGTC.

V usage is TRBV28 and J usage is TRBJ2-5; 10 bases are shared with TRBD2. From germline, CDR1 is MDHEN and CDR2 SYDVKM. The CDR3 covers 16 residues. V shed 7 bases and J 7 bases; nucleotides not matched to a gene: 15. The CDR3 nucleotides read TGTGCCAGCACCCCGGGTGGGGCTAGCGGGAGTTCGACCCAGTACTTC. Translation gives CASTPGGASGSSTQYF.

This clone showed up just a few times. The rearrangement joins TRBV6-5 to TRBJ1-5, with 7 bases identical to TRBD1. Trimming took 4 bases from V and 0 from J; bases not matched to a gene: 6. The CDR3 runs to 16 residues. Germline-derived CDR1 and CDR2 are MNHEY and SVGAGI. CDR3 DNA: TGTGCCAGCAGTTCCGGACAGGTAAATAGCAATCAGCCCCAGCATTTT. This translates into CASSSGQVNSNQPQHF.

Points on this clone: The junction departs from the called germline gene at one end, perhaps through a read error. The chain joins TRBV5-1 to TRBJ1-6, with 7 bases fitting TRBD1. Germline values: CDR1 SGHRS, CDR2 YFSETQ. The CDR3 runs 16 residues. In DNA, the CDR3 is TGCGCCAGCAGGTTGGGGGGGACAGAGAGAAATTCACCCCTCCACTTT. Encoded protein: CASRLGGTERNSPLHF.

The chain joins TRBV19 to TRBJ2-3, with no clear D. The germline V and J ends were trimmed by 1 base and 0 bases, with 5 bases remaining between them. The CDR3 has 14 amino acids. In germline, CDR1 is LNHDA, CDR2 SQIVND (reference sequence). The CDR3 region has the DNA TGTGCCAGTAGTATAGGAGGAAGCACAGATACGCAGTATTTT. It encodes CASSIGGSTDTQYF.

The V gene is TRBV21-1, the J gene TRBJ1-1. TRBV21-1 is labeled a pseudogene. The CDR3 spans 16 residues. The CDR3 sequence is CASRVAARGMNTEAFF. CDR3 in DNA: TGTGCCAGCAGGGTTGCCGCCCGGGGGATGAACACTGAAGCTTTCTTT.

This chain joins TRBV5-6 and TRBJ1-6; D perhaps matches TRBD1 (5 bases). V was trimmed by 0 bases and J by 10 bases, leaving 11 bases between them. Germline loops: CDR1 SGHDT, CDR2 YYEEEE. CDR3 size: 14 residues. DNA of the CDR3: TGTGCCAGCAGCTTGGCCGGGTGGGGCTCACCCCTCCACTTT. Residues: CASSLAGWGSPLHF.

The chain is built from TRBV15 and TRBJ2-1; weak D call: TRBD1 (6 bases). V lost 1 base, J lost 0 bases, and 10 bases lay in between. The CDR3 has 16 residues. Per germline, CDR1 LNHNV and CDR2 YYDKDF (reference sequence). The CDR3 bases are TGTGCCACCAGCAGAGGTGGGACAACCTCCTACAATGAGCAGTTCTTC. Its protein is CATSRGGTTSYNEQFF.

Written as DNA, the CDR3 is TGTGCCAGCAGTGCCCCCGGGACAGGGTTTGAAAAACTGTTTTTT. This sequence encodes CASSAPGTGFEKLFF. The V gene is TRBV25-1, the J gene TRBJ1-4; 9 bases are a match to TRBD1. The length of the CDR3 is 15 residues. Per germline, CDR1 MGHDK and CDR2 SYGVNS. V trimming: 4 bases; J trimming: 7 bases; junction bases outside the gene matches: 7.

The genes are TRBV5-4 and TRBJ2-5; tentative D call: TRBD2 (5 bases). Per germline, CDR1 SGHNT and CDR2 YYREEE (reference sequence). Trimming shortened V by 4 bases and J by 2 bases, and 15 bases separated the two germline ends. CDR3 length: 15 amino acids. CDR3 region: CASSPGQRVQETQYF. As DNA, the CDR3 is TGTGCCAGCAGCCCCGGGCAGAGGGTGCAAGAGACCCAGTACTTC.

The rearrangement uses TRBV19 and TRBJ1-5, with a possible D match to TRBD1 (6 bases). Germline V gene lookup returns CDR1 LNHDA and CDR2 SQIVND (reference sequence). The CDR3 runs to 18 residues. V lost 3 bases and J 3 bases, leaving 21 bases between the germline ends. The CDR3 sequence: CASSIHGWVQGHNQPQHF. The CDR3 nucleotides read TGTGCCAGTAGTATTCATGGATGGGTGCAGGGGCACAATCAGCCCCAGCATTTT.

This clone was observed once. The J gene is TRBJ1-3, the V gene TRBV6-6; D is perhaps TRBD1 (5 bases). The CDR3 runs to 14 residues. Germline assignment: CDR1 MNHNY and CDR2 SVGAGI (reference sequence). The V end was cut by 5 bases, the J end by 2 bases, with 10 bases between. The CDR3 DNA reads as TGTGCCAGCAGTACCCAGGGTGCTGGAAACACCATATATTTT. Translation gives CASSTQGAGNTIYF.

The chain recombines TRBV7-9 with TRBJ2-7; TRBD2 is a possible D gene (6 bases). Trimming took 5 bases from V and 2 from J, leaving 13 bases between them. The CDR3 is 14 residues long. Germline-derived CDR1 and CDR2 are SEHNR and FQNEAQ (reference sequence). This CDR3 reads CASSPRSGAYEQYF. The CDR3 DNA sequence: TGTGCCAGCAGCCCGAGGTCGGGAGCCTACGAGCAGTACTTC. Full variable domain (outside the CDR3, taken from reference TRBV7-9 and TRBJ2-7): DTGVSQNPRHKITKRGQNVTFRCDPISEHNRLYWYRQTLGQGPEFLTYFQNEAQLEKSRLLSDRFSAERPKGSFSTLEIQRTEQGDSAMYLCASSPRSGAYEQYFGPGTRLTVT.

This rearrangement joins TRBV5-1 to TRBJ1-4; no clear D. Trimming cost V 4 bases and J 7 bases, with 17 bases left between them. Germline lookup yields CDR1 SGHRS and CDR2 YFSETQ. The CDR3 sequence is 15 residues long. The CDR3 region is CASSPSVSRGEKLFF. The DNA for the CDR3 is TGCGCCAGCAGCCCCTCGGTCTCACGTGGTGAAAAACTGTTTTTT.

This clone appeared a single time. The chain recombines TRBV6-5 with TRBJ1-1; 8 bases are a match to TRBD1. Germline CDR1 reads MNHEY; CDR2 reads SVGAGI. CDR3 size: 14 residues. Trimming cost V 5 bases and J 5 bases; bases outside gene matches: 7. The DNA for the CDR3 is TGTGCCAGCAGTCGGACAGGGAGTCAAACTGAAGCTTTCTTT. It encodes CASSRTGSQTEAFF.

The chain carries TRBV7-2 and TRBJ2-5; 8 bases are shared with TRBD2. There are 14 residues in the CDR3. Losses at the gene ends were 5 bases for V and 2 bases for J; bases not matched to a gene: 4. Germline V gene sequence: CDR1 SGHTA, CDR2 FQGNSA. CDR3 sequence (DNA): TGTGCCAGCAGCGAACCGGGGGGGCAAGAGACCCAGTACTTC. Its translation: CASSEPGGQETQYF.

This chain connects TRBV6-5 to TRBJ1-5; possibly TRBD1 for D (6 bases). The V end was cut by 5 bases, the J end by 0 bases, with 11 bases between. CDR3 length: 15 residues. CDR1 is MNHEY and CDR2 is SVGAGI in the germline V gene. CDR3 amino acids: CASSKQGNSNQPQHF. CDR3 sequence (DNA): TGTGCCAGCAGTAAACAGGGAAATAGCAATCAGCCCCAGCATTTT.

J is TRBJ1-4 and V is TRBV6-2 or TRBV6-3, with TRBD1 identical over 7 bases. The CDR3 is 16 residues long. The V gene end was trimmed by 5 bases and the J gene end by 1 base; junction bases not matched to a gene: 7. Germline V gene sequence: CDR1 MNHEY, CDR2 SVGEGT. The CDR3 DNA reads TGTGCCAGCAGTCCAAGGGGGCGCGTAACTAATGAAAAACTGTTTTTT. It translates to CASSPRGRVTNEKLFF.

The chain links TRBV28 to TRBJ2-3; D not certain. Per the germline V gene, CDR1 is MDHEN and CDR2 is SYDVKM. Trimming shortened V by 6 bases and J by 4 bases, and 14 bases separated the two germline ends. The length of the CDR3 is 14 residues. CDR3 in amino acids: CASSPRLVPDTQYF. Written as DNA, the CDR3 is TGTGCCAGCAGCCCTCGGCTAGTCCCAGATACGCAGTATTTT.

This clone has only a few counts. The V and J genes are TRBV12-5 and TRBJ2-7; 7 bases are a match to TRBD1. This CDR3 is 16 amino acids long. V lost 6 bases and J lost 4; bases outside the gene matches: 15. Germline CDR1 is LGHNT and CDR2 is FRNRAP. CDR3 nucleotides: TGTGCTAGTGGCTATAAAAACGGGACAGCCTGGTACGAGCAGTACGTC. As protein: CASGYKNGTAWYEQYV.

The CDR3 nucleotides are TGTGCCAGTAGTGATTCGGGGAGACACACAGATACGCAGTATTTT. This gives the protein CASSDSGRHTDTQYF. This rearrangement joins TRBV19 to TRBJ2-3; weak D call: TRBD2 (5 bases). Germline-derived CDR1 and CDR2 are LNHDA and SQIVND (reference sequence). This CDR3 contains 15 residues. V shed 5 bases and J shed 2 bases, with 14 bases lying between them.